This is a list of T cell receptor delta chains from one sample in a study of human gamma delta and Vdelta1 T cells. TCRdb processed the PCR reads again with the CATT caller. There are about 13,000 delta-chain clones in the sample; about half occur only once, and approximately 1.4% lies in the top ten. Their cognate antigens are unknown. Sequencing was carried out using Vdelta1 gamma-delta T cells from blood grown in culture (DOT cells). The source of these receptors is a human donor in good health. CDR3s include the opening cysteine and the closing phenylalanine or tryptophan. D genes are given only for firm matches. Clone size is not always given. Where it is, it says once, few, many or a class for expanded clones.

TRDD3	NA	TRDV1	TRDJ1	TGTGCTCTTGGGGAAGATTTGACTGGGGGATCGGAGATCGAGGAACTCATCTTT	CALGEDLTGGSEIEELIF
NA	NA	TRDV1	TRDJ1	TGTGCTCTTGGGGAACCCACGGGCCCACCAGTTATGTCGTACACCGATAAACTCATCTTT	CALGEPTGPPVMSYTDKLIF
NA	few	TRDV1	TRDJ1	TGTGCTCTTGGGGGACTACCCCCTTCGGGTACCGAGACGGATAAACTCATCTTT	CALGGLPPSGTETDKLIF
TRDD3	few	TRDV1	TRDJ1	TGTGCTCTTGGGGACCCTACAGGACGGGGGATGAGCTTTCTGACCGATAAACTCATCTTT	CALGDPTGRGMSFLTDKLIF
NA	NA	TRDV1	TRDJ1	TGTGCTCTTGGGGTCCCTTCCTACGATATCTCTGGGGGATACACCGATAAACTCATCTTT	CALGVPSYDISGGYTDKLIF
TRDD3	NA	TRDV1	TRDJ3	TGTGCTCTTGGGGAGCCGGCCTTCCCTACTGGGGGATCCAGCTCCTGGGACACCCGACAGATGTTTTTC	CALGEPAFPTGGSSSWDTRQMFF
NA	NA	TRDV1	TRDJ1	TGTGCTCTTGGGGAGAGAGACCTTCCTACCGGTGGGGGATCCAGTACCACCGATAAACTCATCTTT	CALGERDLPTGGGSSTTDKLIF
NA	few	TRDV1	TRDJ1	TGTGCTCTTGGGGAAGTCTGGCCGTCGTACACCGATAAACTCATCTTT	CALGEVWPSYTDKLIF
NA	NA	TRDV1	TRDJ2	TGTGCTCTTGGGGAACAAAGGGATCTGACAGCACAACTCTTCTTT	CALGEQRDLTAQLFF
TRDD3	NA	TRDV1	TRDJ1	TGTGCTCTTGGGGAACTAACCCGTACTGGGGGTTCTAGGTACACCGATAAACTCATCTTT	CALGELTRTGGSRYTDKLIF
NA	NA	TRDV1	TRDJ1	TGTGCTCTTGGGGGAATAGGGCCTTCCTTTTCAACTGGGTCCTCAAAACTCATCTTT	CALGGIGPSFSTGSSKLIF
TRDD3	NA	TRDV1	TRDJ1	TGTGCTCTTGGGGACCAACCGAACCGTGGGGGATCAGGGTACACCGATAAACTCATCTTT	CALGDQPNRGGSGYTDKLIF
TRDD3	NA	TRDV1	TRDJ1	TGTGCTCTTGGGAAAAAAGGGGGTTGGGGGATAAATAGAGATAAACTCATCTTT	CALGKKGGWGINRDKLIF
NA	few	TRDV1	TRDJ1	TGTGCTCTTGGGGAATCGAACACCGATAAACTCATCTTT	CALGESNTDKLIF
TRDD3	NA	TRDV1	TRDJ1	TGTGCTCTTGGGGAACCCTTCCCTACTACTGCTCTTCTGGGGGACAAGTACACCGATAAACTCATCTTT	CALGEPFPTTALLGDKYTDKLIF
NA	NA	TRDV1	TRDJ1	TGTGCTCTTGGGGAACCCCCTTACACCGATAAACTCATCTTT	CALGEPPYTDKLIF
TRDD3	NA	TRDV1	TRDJ1	TGTGCTCTTGGGGAACTAGGTCTTACGGGACTGGGGGAAAAGAATTACACCGATAAACTCATCTTT	CALGELGLTGLGEKNYTDKLIF
TRDD3	NA	TRDV1	TRDJ1	TGTGCTCTTGGGGTTGCTACTGGGGGAGAGTCATACACCGATAAACTCATCTTT	CALGVATGGESYTDKLIF
TRDD3	NA	TRDV1	TRDJ1	TGTGCTCTTGGGGAACGGTCGTCTACTGGGGAGGGACTCATCTTT	CALGERSSTGEGLIF
TRDD3	NA	TRDV1	TRDJ1	TGTGCTCTTGGGGAACTATGCCCTCCTAATGGTGCTGGGGGTCAGTACACCGATAAACTCATCTTT	CALGELCPPNGAGGQYTDKLIF
NA	NA	TRDV1	TRDJ1	TGTGCTCTTGGGGCCCTCGGTACTGGTTACGGGAGCCTGTACACCGATAAACTCATCTTT	CALGALGTGYGSLYTDKLIF
TRDD3	few	TRDV1	TRDJ1	TGTGCTCTTGGGCAGAAGGGGATACGAGGTAAACTCATCTTT	CALGQKGIRGKLIF
TRDD3	NA	TRDV1	TRDJ1	TGTGCTCTTGGGGAATCTCCTACCGAAGGTGGGGGATTAGACACCGATAAACTCATCTTT	CALGESPTEGGGLDTDKLIF
TRDD2	NA	TRDV1	TRDJ1	TGTGCTCTTGGGGAACTATACCGAAGTCAGCCTTCCTACGTCCCCGGGGCCGGGTACACCGATAAACTCATCTTT	CALGELYRSQPSYVPGAGYTDKLIF
NA	few	TRDV1	TRDJ1	TGTGCTCTTGGACACACGTTATACTTCCTTTCGAGCGGCTCTAGGAAGGGGGGAAACACCGATAAACTCATCTTT	CALGHTLYFLSSGSRKGGNTDKLIF
TRDD3	NA	TRDV1	TRDJ1	TGTGCTCTTGGGGAGCCCCATTTTCCTACATCCCAACGCCTGGGGGATAGGCGGGGACTCATCTTT	CALGEPHFPTSQRLGDRRGLIF
NA	NA	TRDV1	TRDJ1	TGTGCTCTTGAAATAGCTACGCGAGATACACACACCGATAAACTCATCTTT	CALEIATRDTHTDKLIF
NA	NA	TRDV1	TRDJ1	TGTGCTCTTGGGGACCGCGATTCCTACATGAGGGCGCTGGGGGAATGTACCGATAAACTCATCTTT	CALGDRDSYMRALGECTDKLIF
TRDD3	NA	TRDV1	TRDJ1	TGTGCTCTTGGGGACTTCCATACCGACCCCCATACTGGGGGATACGCGTACACCGATAAACTCATCTTT	CALGDFHTDPHTGGYAYTDKLIF